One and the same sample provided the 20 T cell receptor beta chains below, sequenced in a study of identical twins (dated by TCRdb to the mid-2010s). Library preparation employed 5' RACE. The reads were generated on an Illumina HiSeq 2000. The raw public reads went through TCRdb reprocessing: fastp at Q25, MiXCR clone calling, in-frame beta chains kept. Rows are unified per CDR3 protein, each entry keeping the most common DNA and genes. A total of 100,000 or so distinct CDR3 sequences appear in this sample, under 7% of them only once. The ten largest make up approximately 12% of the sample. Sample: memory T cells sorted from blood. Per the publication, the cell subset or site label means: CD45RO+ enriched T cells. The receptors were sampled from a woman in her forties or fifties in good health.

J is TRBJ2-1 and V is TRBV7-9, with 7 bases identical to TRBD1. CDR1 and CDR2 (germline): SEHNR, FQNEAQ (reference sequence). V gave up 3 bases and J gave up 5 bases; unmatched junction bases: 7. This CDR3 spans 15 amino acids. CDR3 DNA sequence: TGTGCCAGCAGCTTTCGACAGGGTTGGGACAATGAGCAGTTCTTC. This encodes CASSFRQGWDNEQFF.

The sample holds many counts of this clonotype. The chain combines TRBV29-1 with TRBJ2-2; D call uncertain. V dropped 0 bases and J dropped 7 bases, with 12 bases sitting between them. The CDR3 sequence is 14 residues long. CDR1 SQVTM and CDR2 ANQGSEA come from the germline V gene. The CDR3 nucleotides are TGCAGCGTTGAAGATAGGGTATGGGACGGGGAGCTGTTTTTT. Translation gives CSVEDRVWDGELFF.

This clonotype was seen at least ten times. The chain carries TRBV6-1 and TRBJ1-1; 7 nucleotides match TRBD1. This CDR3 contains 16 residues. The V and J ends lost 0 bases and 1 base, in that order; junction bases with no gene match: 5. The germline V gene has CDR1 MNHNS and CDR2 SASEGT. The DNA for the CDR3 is TGTGCCAGCAGTGAAGCCCAGACAGGGCCGAACACTGAAGCTTTCTTT. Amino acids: CASSEAQTGPNTEAFF.

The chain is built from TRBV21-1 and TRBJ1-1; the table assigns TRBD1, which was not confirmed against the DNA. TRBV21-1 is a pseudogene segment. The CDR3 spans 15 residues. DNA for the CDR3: TGTGCCAGCAGCAAAGGGAGCCAAAGGGGAACTGAAGCTTTCTTT. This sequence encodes CASSKGSQRGTEAFF.

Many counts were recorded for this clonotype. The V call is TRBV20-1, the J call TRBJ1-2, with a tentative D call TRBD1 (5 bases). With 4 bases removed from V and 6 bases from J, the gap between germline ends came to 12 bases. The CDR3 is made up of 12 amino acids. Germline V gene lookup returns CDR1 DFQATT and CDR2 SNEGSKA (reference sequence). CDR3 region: CSAIEGRDGYTF. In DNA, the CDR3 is TGCAGTGCTATCGAGGGCAGGGATGGCTACACCTTC.

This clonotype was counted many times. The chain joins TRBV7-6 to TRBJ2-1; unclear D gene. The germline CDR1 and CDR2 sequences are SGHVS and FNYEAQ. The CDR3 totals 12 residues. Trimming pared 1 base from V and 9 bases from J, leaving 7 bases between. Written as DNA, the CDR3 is TGTGCCAGCAGCTTAGATGGCAGTGAGCAGTTCTTC. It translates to CASSLDGSEQFF.

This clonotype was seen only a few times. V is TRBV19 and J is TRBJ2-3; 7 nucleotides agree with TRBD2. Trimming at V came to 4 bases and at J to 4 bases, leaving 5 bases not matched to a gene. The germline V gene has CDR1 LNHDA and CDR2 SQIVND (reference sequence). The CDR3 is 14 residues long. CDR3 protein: CASSRGRAADTQYF. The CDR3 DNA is TGTGCCAGTAGTAGGGGGAGGGCCGCAGATACGCAGTATTTT.

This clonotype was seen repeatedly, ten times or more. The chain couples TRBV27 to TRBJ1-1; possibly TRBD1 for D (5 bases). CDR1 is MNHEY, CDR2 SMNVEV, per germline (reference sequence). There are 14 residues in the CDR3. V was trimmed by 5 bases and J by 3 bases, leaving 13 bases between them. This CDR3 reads CASSHFRDDTEAFF. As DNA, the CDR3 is TGTGCCAGCAGTCACTTCAGGGACGACACTGAAGCTTTCTTT.

CDR3 region: CASSLLGYEQYV. CDR3 DNA: TGTGCCAGCTCGCTCCTTGGATACGAGCAGTACGTC. This chain links TRBV18 with TRBJ2-7; D not resolved. V gave up 6 bases and J gave up 4 bases, with 10 bases separating them. Germline V gives CDR1 KGHSH, CDR2 LQKENI. The CDR3 sequence is 12 residues long.

CDR3 nucleotides: TGTGCCAGCAGCTTAGGCTCGGGCGGGAACTATGGCTACACCTTC. This encodes CASSLGSGGNYGYTF. The chain couples TRBV7-8 to TRBJ1-2; no clear D. This CDR3 region has 15 residues. Looked up from germline, CDR1 is SGHVS and CDR2 is FQNEAQ. V was shortened by 1 base and J by 2 bases, with 11 bases between the two germline ends. The full variable domain, rest sourced from reference TRBV7-8 and TRBJ1-2, is GAGVSQSPRYKVAKRGQDVALRCDPISGHVSLFWYQQALGQGPEFLTYFQNEAQLDKSGLPSDRFFAERPEGSVSTLKIQRTQQEDSAVYLCASSLGSGGNYGYTFGSGTRLTVV.

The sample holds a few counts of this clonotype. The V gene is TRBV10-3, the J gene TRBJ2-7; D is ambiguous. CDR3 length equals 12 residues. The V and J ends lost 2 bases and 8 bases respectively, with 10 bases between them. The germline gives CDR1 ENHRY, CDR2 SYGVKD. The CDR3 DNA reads TGTGCCATCAGTGAGGCTTCTTCTAAGCAGTACTTC. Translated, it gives CAISEASSKQYF.

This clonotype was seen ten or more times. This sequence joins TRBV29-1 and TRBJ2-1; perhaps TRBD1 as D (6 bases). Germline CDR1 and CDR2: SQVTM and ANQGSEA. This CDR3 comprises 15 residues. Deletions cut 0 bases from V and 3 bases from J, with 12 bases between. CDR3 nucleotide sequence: TGCAGCGTTGAAGATCCTACAGGGTTCTACAATGAGCAGTTCTTC. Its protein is CSVEDPTGFYNEQFF.

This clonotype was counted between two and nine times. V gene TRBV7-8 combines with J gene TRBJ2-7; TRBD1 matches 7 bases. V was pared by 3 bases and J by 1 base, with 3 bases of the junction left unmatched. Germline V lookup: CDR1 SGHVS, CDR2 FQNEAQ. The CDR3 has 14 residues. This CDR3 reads CASSLTTGSYEQYV. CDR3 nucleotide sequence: TGTGCCAGCAGCTTGACGACAGGGTCCTACGAGCAGTACGTC.

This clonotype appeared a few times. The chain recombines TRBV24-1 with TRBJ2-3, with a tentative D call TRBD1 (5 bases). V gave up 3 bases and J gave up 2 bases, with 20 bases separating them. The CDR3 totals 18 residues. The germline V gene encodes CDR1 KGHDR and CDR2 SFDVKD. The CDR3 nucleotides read TGTGCCACCAGTGATCAGCCTGGGGCCCCGCGGAACACAGATACGCAGTATTTT. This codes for CATSDQPGAPRNTDTQYF.

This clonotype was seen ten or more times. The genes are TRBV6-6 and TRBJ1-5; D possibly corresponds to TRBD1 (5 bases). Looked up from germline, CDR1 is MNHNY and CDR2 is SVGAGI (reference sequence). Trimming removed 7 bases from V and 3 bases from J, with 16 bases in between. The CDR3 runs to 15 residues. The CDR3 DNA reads TGTGCCAGCACTCGTACAGGCCAGAACAATCAGCCCCAGCATTTT. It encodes CASTRTGQNNQPQHF.

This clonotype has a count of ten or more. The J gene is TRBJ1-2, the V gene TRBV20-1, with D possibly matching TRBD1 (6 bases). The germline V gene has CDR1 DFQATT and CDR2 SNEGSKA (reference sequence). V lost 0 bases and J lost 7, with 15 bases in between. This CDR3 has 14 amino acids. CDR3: CSAREGGGAGGYTF. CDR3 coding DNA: TGCAGTGCTAGAGAGGGGGGGGGGGCTGGTGGCTACACCTTC.

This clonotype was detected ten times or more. This CDR3 reads CASSQQALKVETQYF. The CDR3 DNA is TGTGCCAGCAGCCAACAGGCCCTGAAGGTGGAGACCCAGTACTTC. This chain connects TRBV3-1 to TRBJ2-5; unclear D gene. Germline CDR1 and CDR2: LGHDT and YNNKEL (reference sequence). The CDR3 extends over 15 amino acids. Trimming pared 2 bases from V and 5 bases from J, leaving 15 bases between.

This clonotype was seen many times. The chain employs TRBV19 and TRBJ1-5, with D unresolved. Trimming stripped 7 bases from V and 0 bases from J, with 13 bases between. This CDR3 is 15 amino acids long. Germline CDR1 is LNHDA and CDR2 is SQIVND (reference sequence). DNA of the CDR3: TGTGCCAGTAAGCCCCGGGTTTATAGCAATCAGCCCCAGCATTTT. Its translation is CASKPRVYSNQPQHF.

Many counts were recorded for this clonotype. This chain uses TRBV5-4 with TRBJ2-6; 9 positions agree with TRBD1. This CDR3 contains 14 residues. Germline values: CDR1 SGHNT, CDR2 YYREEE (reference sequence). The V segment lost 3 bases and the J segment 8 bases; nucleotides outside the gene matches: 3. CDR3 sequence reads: CASSSGQGTNVLTF. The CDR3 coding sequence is TGTGCCAGCAGCTCGGGACAGGGTACCAACGTCCTGACTTTC.

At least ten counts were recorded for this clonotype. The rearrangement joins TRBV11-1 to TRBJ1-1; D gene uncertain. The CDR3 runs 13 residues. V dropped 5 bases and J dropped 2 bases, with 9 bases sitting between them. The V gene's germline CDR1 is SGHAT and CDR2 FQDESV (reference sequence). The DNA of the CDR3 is TGTGCCAGCAGCGAGGGTCTAAACACTGAAGCTTTCTTT. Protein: CASSEGLNTEAFF.